This passage covers 19 T cell receptor beta chains from one sample sequenced in a study of T cell responses to AZD1222 COVID-19 vaccine. The repertoire was sequenced with immunoSEQ multiplex PCR; TCRdb's copy has only in-frame clones and lacks some. Found here are around 130,000 clones, 88% of them singletons; the top ten hold roughly 3.8%. Sequenced material: peripheral blood, taken on day 0 of AZD1222 vaccination. The receptors originated from an adult in good health.

This clone has only one observation. The rearrangement uses TRBV10-1 and TRBJ2-2; possible D gene TRBD2, 5 bases. This CDR3 contains 14 residues. Looked up from germline, CDR1 is WNHNN and CDR2 is SYGVQD (reference sequence). Trimming removed 4 bases at V and 6 bases at J, with 12 bases between. The CDR3 region has the DNA TGCGCCAGCAGTGCACTTGGGCGGGCCGGGGAGCTGTTTTTT. Protein: CASSALGRAGELFF.

This sequence joins TRBV9 and TRBJ1-4, with D tentatively TRBD1 (6 bases). CDR3 length: 15 amino acids. In germline, CDR1 is SGDLS, CDR2 YYNGEE. The V and J ends lost 4 bases and 4 bases respectively, with 14 bases between them. CDR3 DNA sequence: TGTGCCAGCAGCATCCGGGACATAGGTAATGAAAAACTGTTTTTT. It specifies CASSIRDIGNEKLFF.

The chain recombines TRBV7-2 with TRBJ2-1; D ambiguous. This CDR3 comprises 14 residues. Germline CDR1 reads SGHTA; CDR2 reads FQGNSA. Trimming took 4 bases from V and 9 from J, leaving 16 bases between them. CDR3 sequence reads: CASSSPPQMSEQFF. The CDR3 DNA sequence: TGTGCCAGCAGCTCCCCCCCCCAGATGAGTGAGCAGTTCTTC.

This clone was counted a single time. The junction departs from germline at one end; a sequencing error may be responsible. The chain combines TRBV7-2 with TRBJ2-3; 8 bases map to TRBD1. The CDR3 consists of 14 residues. Germline V gene data show CDR1 as SGHTA and CDR2 as FQGNSA. CDR3 in amino acids: CASTGQALTDSQYF. The DNA for the CDR3 is TGTGCCAGCACGGGACAGGCCCTGACAGATTCGCAGTATTTT.

The chain links TRBV6-6 to TRBJ2-3, with 7 bases aligning to TRBD1. This CDR3 is 16 amino acids long. Germline V gene data show CDR1 as MNHNY and CDR2 as SVGAGI (reference sequence). V was clipped by 5 bases and J by 4 bases; unmatched bases: 12. The chain's CDR3 is CASSHPGRGSSDTQYF. The CDR3 nucleotides read TGTGCCAGCAGTCACCCTGGCAGGGGGAGCTCAGATACGCAGTATTTT.

The V call is TRBV20-1, the J call TRBJ2-1, with D perhaps being TRBD1 or TRBD2 (5 bases each). The CDR3 is 15 residues long. Germline values: CDR1 DFQATT, CDR2 SNEGSKA (reference sequence). The ends were cut back, 3 bases at V and 6 bases at J, with 18 bases in the middle. CDR3 amino acids: CSASIMGDRLNEQFF. DNA for the CDR3: TGCAGTGCTAGTATAATGGGGGATCGCCTCAATGAGCAGTTCTTC.

The chain employs TRBV5-1 and TRBJ2-5; TRBD2 might be the D (5 bases). Germline values: CDR1 SGHRS, CDR2 YFSETQ. V lost 4 bases to trimming and J lost 2 bases, with 12 bases between them. This CDR3 spans 14 amino acids. The CDR3 region has the DNA TGCGCCAGCAGCCGGAGCCGGGATCAAGAGACCCAGTACTTC. Protein product: CASSRSRDQETQYF.

The CDR3 nucleotides read TGTGCCAGCAGCCCCTACTGGACAGGGGCCCCGTCGCAGTTCTTC. This translates into CASSPYWTGAPSQFF. J is TRBJ2-1 and V is TRBV9; TRBD1 aligns across 9 bases. Germline V gene sequence: CDR1 SGDLS, CDR2 YYNGEE. This CDR3 has 15 amino acids. J gave up 12 bases and V 4 bases, and 14 bases lay outside the gene matches.

V usage is TRBV20-1 and J usage is TRBJ1-5; D is unresolved. The V and J ends lost 3 bases and 0 bases respectively, with 12 bases between them. The V gene's germline CDR1 is DFQATT and CDR2 SNEGSKA (reference sequence). This CDR3 is built from 15 residues. As DNA, the CDR3 is TGCAGTGCTAGTGGGCCGGAGTATAGCAATCAGCCCCAGCATTTT. It is translated as CSASGPEYSNQPQHF.

CDR3 sequence (DNA): TGTGCCAGCAGCCAGGACACAGATACGCAGTATTTT. This translates into CASSQDTDTQYF. The chain has TRBV3-1 (or the pseudogene TRBV3-2) and TRBJ2-3, with D unclear. Deletions cut 3 bases from V and 2 bases from J, with 3 bases between. The CDR3 length is 12 residues. Germline CDR1 LGHDT, CDR2 YNNKEL (reference sequence).

The chain couples TRBV6-6 to TRBJ2-2; D is perhaps TRBD1 (6 bases). The V and J ends lost 7 bases and 4 bases respectively, with 10 bases between them. The CDR3 loop spans 13 amino acids. Germline-derived CDR1 and CDR2 are MNHNY and SVGAGI (reference sequence). The CDR3 coding sequence is TGTGCCAGCATCCACAGGGCCACCGGGGAGCTGTTTTTT. This encodes CASIHRATGELFF.

V usage is TRBV2 and J usage is TRBJ1-5, with unresolved D. Germline V CDR1 and CDR2: SNHLY, FYNNEI. The V end lost 6 bases, the J end lost 0 bases, and 9 bases lay between the germline ends. CDR3 size: 14 residues. The CDR3 DNA reads as TGTGCCAGCAGGACACGGATTAGCAATCAGCCCCAGCATTTT. Its translation is CASRTRISNQPQHF.

The chain is built from TRBV27 and TRBJ2-1, with a weak D call TRBD2 (6 bases). CDR3 length: 13 amino acids. Germline CDR1 is MNHEY and CDR2 is SMNVEV (reference sequence). V was shortened by 6 bases and J by 6 bases, with 12 bases between the two germline ends. CDR3 nucleotide sequence: TGTGCCAGCAGCTACGGACTATCCAATGAGCAGTTCTTC. Translated: CASSYGLSNEQFF.

The V and J genes are TRBV3-1 (or the pseudogene TRBV3-2) and TRBJ1-1, with D tentatively TRBD1 (5 bases). The CDR3 has 13 residues. In germline, CDR1 is LGHDT, CDR2 YNNKEL (reference sequence). V was shortened by 4 bases and J by 3 bases, with 9 bases between the two germline ends. CDR3 region: CASSPPGDTEAFF. CDR3 sequence (DNA): TGTGCCAGCAGCCCGCCGGGGGACACTGAAGCTTTCTTT.

This chain's CDR3 is CASSQTTGLGRNEQFF. CDR3 coding DNA: TGTGCCAGCAGCCAGACAACGGGACTAGGACGCAATGAGCAGTTCTTC. This chain connects TRBV3-1 (or the pseudogene TRBV3-2) to TRBJ2-1; 8 nucleotides match TRBD2. Germline loops: CDR1 LGHDT, CDR2 YNNKEL (reference sequence). Trimming took 3 bases from V and 6 from J; bases not matched to a gene: 10. This CDR3 is 16 amino acids long.

CDR3 loop: CASSFRQGYEQYF. Written as DNA, the CDR3 is TGTGCCAGCAGTTTCCGACAGGGGTACGAGCAGTACTTC. This rearrangement joins TRBV27 to TRBJ2-7; TRBD1 matches at 8 bases. V gave up 3 bases and J gave up 4 bases; unmatched junction bases: 2. The length of the CDR3 is 13 residues. Germline CDR1 MNHEY, CDR2 SMNVEV (reference sequence).

The rearrangement uses TRBV19 and TRBJ1-5; TRBD1 matches at 8 bases. CDR1 and CDR2 from the germline V gene are LNHDA and SQIVND (reference sequence). The CDR3 consists of 16 residues. Trimming cost V 5 bases and J 0 bases; bases outside gene matches: 6. CDR3 residues: CASSVPGGYSNQPQHF. The CDR3 nucleotides read TGTGCCAGTAGTGTCCCAGGGGGCTATAGCAATCAGCCCCAGCATTTT. The full variable domain, completed using reference TRBV19 and TRBJ1-5, is DGGITQSPKYLFRKEGQNVTLSCEQNLNHDAMYWYRQDPGQGLRLIYYSQIVNDFQKGDIAEGYSVSREKKESFPLTVTSAQKNPTAFYLCASSVPGGYSNQPQHFGDGTRLSIL.

The chain links TRBV7-9 to TRBJ1-5; D uncertain. The CDR3 runs 15 residues. Germline V gene sequence: CDR1 SEHNR, CDR2 FQNEAQ (reference sequence). V dropped 4 bases and J dropped 2 bases, with 12 bases sitting between them. This CDR3 reads CASSSSGRGNQPQHF. The DNA of the CDR3 is TGTGCCAGCAGCTCCAGTGGGCGCGGCAATCAGCCCCAGCATTTT.

This clone appeared a single time. The V call is TRBV7-2, the J call TRBJ2-2, with a possible D match to TRBD2 (6 bases). There are 15 residues in the CDR3. The germline V and J ends were trimmed by 6 bases and 3 bases, with 14 bases remaining between them. Germline V lookup: CDR1 SGHTA, CDR2 FQGNSA. Here the CDR3 reads CASSPWTTDTGELFF. The CDR3 DNA sequence: TGTGCCAGCAGTCCCTGGACTACCGACACCGGGGAGCTGTTTTTT.